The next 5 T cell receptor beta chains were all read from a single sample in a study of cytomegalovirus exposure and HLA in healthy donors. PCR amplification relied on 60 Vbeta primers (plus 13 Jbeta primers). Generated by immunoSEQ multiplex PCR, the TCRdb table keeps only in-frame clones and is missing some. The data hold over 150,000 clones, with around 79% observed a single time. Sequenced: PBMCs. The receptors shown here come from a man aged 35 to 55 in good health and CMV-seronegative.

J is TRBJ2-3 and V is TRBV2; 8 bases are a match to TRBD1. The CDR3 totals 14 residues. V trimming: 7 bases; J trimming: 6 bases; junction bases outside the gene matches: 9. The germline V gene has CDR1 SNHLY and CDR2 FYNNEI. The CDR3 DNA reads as TGTGCCAGCACTGGGACAGGTTCAACGGATACGCAGTATTTT. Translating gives CASTGTGSTDTQYF.

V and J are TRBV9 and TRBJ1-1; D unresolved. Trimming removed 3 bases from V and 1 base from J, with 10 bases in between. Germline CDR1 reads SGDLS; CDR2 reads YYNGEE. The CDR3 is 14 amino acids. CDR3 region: CASSAGGSNTEAFF. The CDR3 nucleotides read TGTGCCAGCAGCGCCGGCGGATCGAACACTGAAGCTTTCTTT.

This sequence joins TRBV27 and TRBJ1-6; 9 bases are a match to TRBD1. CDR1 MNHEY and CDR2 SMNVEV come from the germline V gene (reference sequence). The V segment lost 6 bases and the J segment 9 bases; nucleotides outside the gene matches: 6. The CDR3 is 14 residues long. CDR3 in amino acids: CASRPGQGRSPLHF. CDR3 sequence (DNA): TGTGCCAGCAGACCGGGACAGGGTCGTTCACCCCTCCACTTT.

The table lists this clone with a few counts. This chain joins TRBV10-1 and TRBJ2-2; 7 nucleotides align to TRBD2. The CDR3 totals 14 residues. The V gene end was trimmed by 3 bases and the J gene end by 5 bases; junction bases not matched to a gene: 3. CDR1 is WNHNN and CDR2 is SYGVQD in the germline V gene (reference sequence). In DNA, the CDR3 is TGCGCCAGCAGTGAAGGGCGGGGGACCGGGGAGCTGTTTTTT. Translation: CASSEGRGTGELFF.

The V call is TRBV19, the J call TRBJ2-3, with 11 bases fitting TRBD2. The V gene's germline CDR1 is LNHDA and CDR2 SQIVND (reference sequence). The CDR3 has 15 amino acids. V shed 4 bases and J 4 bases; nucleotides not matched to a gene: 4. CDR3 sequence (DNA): TGTGCCAGTAGTAGTCTAGCGGGGGGCTCAGATACGCAGTATTTT. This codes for CASSSLAGGSDTQYF.